These 27 T cell receptor beta chains were sequenced from one sample in a study of cytomegalovirus exposure and HLA in healthy donors. It was with 60 Vbeta and 13 Jbeta primers that the PCR ran. Using immunoSEQ multiplex PCR, the repertoire was profiled, and TCRdb retains in-frame clones only, with some absent. The table has around 160,000 clones, around 79% seen once. Specimen: PBMCs. The receptors were gathered from a woman in her forties in good health and CMV-seropositive.

The rearrangement uses TRBV5-5 and TRBJ2-7, with 10 bases that match TRBD2. Unmatched junction bases numbered 6, after V lost 0 bases and J lost 0 bases. The length of the CDR3 is 17 residues. CDR1 is SGHKS and CDR2 is YYEKEE in the germline V gene (reference sequence). CDR3 residues: CASSLVAGGTLSYEQYF. The CDR3 DNA follows: TGTGCCAGCAGCTTGGTAGCGGGGGGCACCCTCTCCTACGAGCAGTACTTC.

The chain recombines TRBV5-1 with TRBJ2-5, with 9 bases identical to TRBD1. Trimming cost V 4 bases and J 3 bases; bases outside gene matches: 4. Germline V gene data show CDR1 as SGHRS and CDR2 as YFSETQ. The CDR3 sequence is 14 residues long. In DNA, the CDR3 is TGCGCCAGCAGCAAACAGGGGGCGGAAGAGACCCAGTACTTC. Translated, it gives CASSKQGAEETQYF.

J is TRBJ2-7 and V is TRBV7-9, with D possibly matching TRBD1 (6 bases). V was pared by 3 bases and J by 5 bases, with 14 bases between. Per the germline V gene, CDR1 is SEHNR and CDR2 is FQNEAQ (reference sequence). This CDR3 has 14 amino acids. CDR3 protein: CASSLGHQNHEQYF. CDR3 bases: TGTGCCAGCAGCTTGGGACACCAGAACCACGAGCAGTACTTC.

V usage is TRBV5-1 and J usage is TRBJ1-1; 9 nucleotides agree with TRBD1. In germline, CDR1 is SGHRS, CDR2 YFSETQ. With V trimmed by 3 bases and J by 1 base, 4 bases remained unmatched. CDR3 length equals 15 residues. As DNA, the CDR3 is TGCGCCAGCAGCTCGATGACAGGGGGGAACACTGAAGCTTTCTTT. It specifies CASSSMTGGNTEAFF.

This clone was picked up a small number of times. The chain links TRBV15 to TRBJ1-2; 7 bases are shared with TRBD1. CDR1 LNHNV and CDR2 YYDKDF come from the germline V gene (reference sequence). This CDR3 is 16 amino acids long. V shed 3 bases, J shed 8 bases, and the junction held 15 bases outside the gene matches. The CDR3 loop is CATSSLRSAQGSGYTF. CDR3 bases: TGTGCCACCAGCAGCCTACGAAGTGCACAGGGGAGCGGCTACACCTTC.

This clone appeared a single time. V gene TRBV18 combines with J gene TRBJ2-7; 9 nucleotides line up with TRBD2. V gave up 0 bases and J gave up 0 bases; unmatched junction bases: 6. The germline V gene encodes CDR1 KGHSH and CDR2 LQKENI. This CDR3 has 17 residues. The CDR3 protein is CASSPPAAGGPSYEQYF. In DNA form, the CDR3 reads TGTGCCAGCTCACCACCTGCGGCGGGGGGGCCCTCCTACGAGCAGTACTTC.

The V call is TRBV4-1, the J call TRBJ2-5; D remains ambiguous. V lost 1 base and J lost 2, with 5 bases in between. The CDR3 is 13 residues long. Germline CDR1 is MGHRA and CDR2 is YSYEKL. Here the CDR3 DNA reads TGCGCCAGCAGCCAAGCCTTGCAAGAGACCCAGTACTTC. Encoded protein: CASSQALQETQYF.

The chain employs TRBV29-1 and TRBJ2-1; a possible D gene is TRBD1 (6 bases). From germline, CDR1 is SQVTM and CDR2 ANQGSEA. CDR3 length: 15 residues. V was shortened by 3 bases and J by 0 bases, with 12 bases between the two germline ends. The CDR3 is CSVELDRSSYNEQFF. Written as DNA, the CDR3 is TGCAGCGTTGAGCTAGACAGGAGCTCCTACAATGAGCAGTTCTTC.

V gene TRBV7-7 combines with J gene TRBJ2-3; the match to TRBD2 covers 9 bases. The germline gives CDR1 SSHAT, CDR2 FNYEAQ (reference sequence). This CDR3 contains 15 residues. With V trimmed by 5 bases and J by 2 bases, 5 bases remained unmatched. The CDR3 sequence is CASSISGGPTDTQYF. CDR3 bases: TGTGCCAGCAGCATTAGCGGGGGCCCCACAGATACGCAGTATTTT.

Only one count was recorded for this clone. The chain is built from TRBV9 and TRBJ1-1, with 8 bases matching TRBD1. V was clipped by 4 bases and J by 6 bases; unmatched bases: 8. CDR1 is SGDLS, CDR2 YYNGEE, per germline. The CDR3 covers 14 residues. CDR3 protein: CASSSRTGTSEAFF. Written as DNA, the CDR3 is TGTGCCAGCAGCTCGCGGACAGGGACTTCTGAAGCTTTCTTT.

The rearrangement joins TRBV19 to TRBJ1-5, with a weak D call TRBD1 (6 bases). The CDR3 is made up of 14 amino acids. Germline V gene lookup returns CDR1 LNHDA and CDR2 SQIVND (reference sequence). V was clipped by 5 bases and J by 3 bases, with 11 bases between them. This chain's CDR3 is CASSPDRTNQPQHF. DNA for the CDR3: TGTGCCAGTAGTCCTGACAGGACCAATCAGCCCCAGCATTTT.

The chain employs TRBV5-5 and TRBJ1-1; 9 bases align to TRBD1. Germline CDR1 SGHKS, CDR2 YYEKEE (reference sequence). The CDR3 is made up of 15 amino acids. V shed 4 bases, J shed 1 base, and the junction held 5 bases outside the gene matches. CDR3 in amino acids: CASSAGQGSNTEAFF. Written as DNA, the CDR3 is TGTGCCAGCAGCGCGGGACAGGGATCGAACACTGAAGCTTTCTTT.

This chain joins TRBV29-1 and TRBJ2-7, with 9 bases fitting TRBD1. The J segment lost 2 bases and the V segment lost 6 bases, leaving 5 bases of the junction unmatched. This CDR3 comprises 13 residues. CDR1 is SQVTM, CDR2 ANQGSEA, per germline. CDR3 sequence reads: CSVPRDRAYEQYF. CDR3 sequence (DNA): TGCAGCGTGCCCCGGGACAGGGCCTACGAGCAGTACTTC.

V usage is TRBV29-1 and J usage is TRBJ2-3; possibly TRBD2 for D (5 bases). This CDR3 is 12 amino acids long. Germline CDR1 is SQVTM and CDR2 is ANQGSEA. V was trimmed by 6 bases and J by 3 bases, leaving 10 bases between them. Written as DNA, the CDR3 is TGCAGCGTGGAGACTATTACAGATACGCAGTATTTT. Amino acids: CSVETITDTQYF.

This chain links TRBV2 with TRBJ2-5; 8 nucleotides line up with TRBD1. V was clipped by 6 bases and J by 5 bases; unmatched bases: 8. The CDR3 contains 14 residues. Germline loops: CDR1 SNHLY, CDR2 FYNNEI. The CDR3 nucleotides read TGTGCCAGCAGGGAACAGGGGGGAAGTGAGACCCAGTACTTC. Its protein is CASREQGGSETQYF.

The chain recombines TRBV10-1 with TRBJ1-5; D gene uncertain. The V end lost 3 bases, the J end lost 7 bases, and 10 bases lay between the germline ends. Germline CDR1 is WNHNN and CDR2 is SYGVQD (reference sequence). The length of the CDR3 is 13 residues. CDR3 protein: CASSDQPGQPQHF. The CDR3 region has the DNA TGCGCCAGCAGTGATCAACCCGGGCAGCCCCAGCATTTT.

The chain couples TRBV14 to TRBJ2-7, with a weak D call TRBD1 (5 bases). This CDR3 is built from 15 residues. The germline CDR1 and CDR2 sequences are SGHDN and FVKESK. The V end lost 0 bases, the J end lost 3 bases, and 12 bases lay between the germline ends. The CDR3: CASSQDPGSFYEQYF. The CDR3 bases are TGTGCCAGCAGCCAAGATCCAGGGTCGTTCTACGAGCAGTACTTC.

V is TRBV5-4 and J is TRBJ1-2, with 7 positions matching TRBD1. After removal of 1 base from V and 8 bases from J, the junction contained 11 bases not matched to a gene. This CDR3 has 15 residues. From germline, CDR1 is SGHNT and CDR2 YYREEE (reference sequence). Here the CDR3 DNA reads TGTGCCAGCAGCTTGCCCTTTCGGGACAGTGACGGCTACACCTTC. This gives the protein CASSLPFRDSDGYTF.

This chain links TRBV6-5 with TRBJ2-7; 11 nucleotides line up with TRBD2. With 2 bases clipped from V and 4 bases from J, the junction kept 4 bases outside the gene matches. The germline CDR1 and CDR2 sequences are MNHEY and SVGAGI. The CDR3 loop spans 15 amino acids. This CDR3 reads CASSYVAGGPYEQYF. CDR3 in DNA: TGTGCCAGCAGTTACGTAGCGGGGGGGCCTTACGAGCAGTACTTC.

The chain uses TRBV27 and TRBJ1-3; TRBD1 aligns across 7 bases. There are 13 residues in the CDR3. The germline V gene encodes CDR1 MNHEY and CDR2 SMNVEV (reference sequence). With 6 bases clipped from V and 3 bases from J, the junction kept 2 bases outside the gene matches. The CDR3 coding sequence is TGTGCCAGCAGACGGACAGGTGGAAACACCATATATTTT. It specifies CASRRTGGNTIYF.

This clone was counted only a few times. The chain uses TRBV5-1 and TRBJ2-3; D might be TRBD1 (6 bases). This CDR3 has 15 amino acids. The germline V gene encodes CDR1 SGHRS and CDR2 YFSETQ. Between the trimmed V and J ends, which lost 5 bases and 0 bases, there was a span of 13 bases. CDR3 in amino acids: CASRKGTSSTDTQYF. The CDR3 DNA follows: TGCGCCAGCAGGAAAGGGACATCTAGCACAGATACGCAGTATTTT.

This chain links TRBV6-5 with TRBJ1-5; 8 nucleotides line up with TRBD1. V lost 6 bases and J lost 1; bases outside the gene matches: 2. CDR3 size: 14 residues. CDR1 is MNHEY and CDR2 is SVGAGI in the germline V gene. The CDR3, as DNA: TGTGCCAGCAGCCAGGGGGCCAGCAATCAGCCCCAGCATTTT. This gives the protein CASSQGASNQPQHF.

The V call is TRBV18, the J call TRBJ1-2; 10 nucleotides align to TRBD1. The germline CDR1 and CDR2 sequences are KGHSH and LQKENI. The CDR3 contains 16 residues. J was trimmed by 6 bases and V by 4 bases; bases with no gene match: 11. Here the CDR3 DNA reads TGTGCCAGCTCACAATCGACGACAGGGGGCGTCGATGGCTACACCTTC. Its protein product is CASSQSTTGGVDGYTF.

The J gene is TRBJ2-2, the V gene TRBV15; D is uncertain. Trimming shortened V by 1 base and J by 5 bases, and 11 bases separated the two germline ends. The CDR3 sequence is 15 residues long. CDR1 and CDR2 (germline): LNHNV, YYDKDF (reference sequence). The CDR3, as DNA: TGTGCCACCAGCAGAGGTCGGTTCCAAACCGGGGAGCTGTTTTTT. This sequence encodes CATSRGRFQTGELFF. The variable domain in full, completed from reference TRBV15 and TRBJ2-2, reads DAMVIQNPRYQVTQFGKPVTLSCSQTLNHNVMYWYQQKSSQAPKLLFHYYDKDFNNEADTPDNFQSRRPNTSFCFLDIRSPGLGDTAMYLCATSRGRFQTGELFFGEGSRLTVL.

J is TRBJ2-3 and V is TRBV7-3; TRBD2 matches 9 bases. This CDR3 comprises 13 residues. J lost 9 bases, V lost 5 bases, and 6 bases had no gene match. Germline loops: CDR1 SGHTA, CDR2 FQGTGA. DNA for the CDR3: TGTGCCAGCAGCCCCGGGACTAGCATCACGCAGTATTTT. Translating it yields CASSPGTSITQYF. Full variable domain (outside the CDR3, taken from reference TRBV7-3 and TRBJ2-3): GAGVSQTPSNKVTEKGKYVELRCDPISGHTALYWYRQSLGQGPEFLIYFQGTGAADDSGLPNDRFFAVRPEGSVSTLKIQRTERGDSAVYLCASSPGTSITQYFGPGTRLTVL.

V is TRBV11-2 and J is TRBJ2-5, with D maybe TRBD2 (6 bases). Germline CDR1 is SGHAT and CDR2 is FQNNGV. V dropped 3 bases and J dropped 5 bases, with 10 bases sitting between them. The CDR3 runs to 13 residues. The CDR3 bases are TGTGCCAGCAGCTTGTCGGGGGTGGAGACCCAGTACTTC. It is translated as CASSLSGVETQYF.

The gene calls are TRBV27 and TRBJ2-1; D gene uncertain. CDR3 size: 12 residues. Germline V gene lookup returns CDR1 MNHEY and CDR2 SMNVEV (reference sequence). V lost 5 bases to trimming and J lost 5 bases, with 7 bases between them. The CDR3: CASSQLNNEQFF. In nucleotides, the CDR3 is TGTGCCAGCAGTCAACTAAACAATGAGCAGTTCTTC.